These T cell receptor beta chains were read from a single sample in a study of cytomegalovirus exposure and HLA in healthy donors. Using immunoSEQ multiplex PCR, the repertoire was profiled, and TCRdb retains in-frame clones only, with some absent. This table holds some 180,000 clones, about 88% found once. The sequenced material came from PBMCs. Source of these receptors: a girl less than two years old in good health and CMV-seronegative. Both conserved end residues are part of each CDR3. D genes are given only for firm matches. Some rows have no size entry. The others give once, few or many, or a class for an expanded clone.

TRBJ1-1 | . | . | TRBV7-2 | CASSPRGQPGSTEAFF | TGTGCCAGCAGCCCAAGAGGACAGCCAGGAAGCACTGAAGCTTTCTTT
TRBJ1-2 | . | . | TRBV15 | CATSRGVGGTGYTF | TGTGCCACCAGCAGAGGGGTGGGGGGGACTGGCTACACCTTC
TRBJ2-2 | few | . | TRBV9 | CASSVRTGELFF | TGTGCCAGCAGCGTCAGGACCGGGGAGCTGTTTTTT
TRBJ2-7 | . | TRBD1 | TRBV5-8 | CASSWGQGALYEQYF | TGTGCCAGCAGCTGGGGACAGGGGGCTCTCTACGAGCAGTACTTC
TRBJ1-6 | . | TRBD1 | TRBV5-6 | CASSRQDRGKTPLHF | TGTGCCAGCAGCCGCCAGGACAGGGGAAAGACACCCCTCCACTTT
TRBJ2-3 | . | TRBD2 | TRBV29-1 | CSVKRLATGPDTQYF | TGCAGCGTTAAACGACTAGCAACGGGCCCAGATACGCAGTATTTT
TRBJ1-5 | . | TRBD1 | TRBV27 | CASSLLTGGGNQPQHF | TGTGCCAGCAGTTTATTGACAGGGGGGGGCAATCAGCCCCAGCATTTT
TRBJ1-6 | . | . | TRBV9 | CASSDARASYNSPLHF | TGTGCCAGCAGCGATGCCAGGGCCTCCTATAATTCACCCCTCCACTTT
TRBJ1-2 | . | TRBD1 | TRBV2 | CASSEAFLAILTGVDYGYTF | TGTGCCAGCAGTGAAGCATTTTTAGCAATCCTGACAGGGGTGGACTATGGCTACACCTTC
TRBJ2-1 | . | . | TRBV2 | CASSATVYNEQFF | TGTGCCAGCAGCGCGACAGTATACAATGAGCAGTTCTTC
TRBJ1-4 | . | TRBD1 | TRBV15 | CATSSWTGSNEKLFF | TGTGCCACCAGCTCCTGGACAGGTTCTAATGAAAAACTGTTTTTT
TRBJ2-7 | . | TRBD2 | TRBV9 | CASSVGLAGVVHEQYF | TGTGCCAGCAGCGTTGGACTAGCGGGAGTCGTACACGAGCAGTACTTC
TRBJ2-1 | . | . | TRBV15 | CATSRGTGLVNEQFF | TGTGCCACCAGCAGAGGTACCGGACTCGTAAATGAGCAGTTCTTC
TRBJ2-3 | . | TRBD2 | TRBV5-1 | CASSHLLAGLRPGTQYF | TGCGCCAGCAGCCACCTACTAGCGGGGTTACGTCCGGGTACGCAGTATTTT
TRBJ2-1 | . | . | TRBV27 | CASSLTPHNEQFF | TGTGCCAGCAGTTTAACTCCACACAATGAGCAGTTCTTC
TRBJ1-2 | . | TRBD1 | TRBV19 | CASSIWTGANYGYTF | TGTGCCAGTAGTATTTGGACAGGGGCAAACTATGGCTACACCTTC